These 23 T cell receptor beta chains share one sample of origin, sequenced in a study of blood T cell repertoires in COVID-19 (dated by TCRdb to about 2020). The library was built by means of the immunoSEQ multiplex PCR assay. The source is immuneACCESS, and TCRdb retained only in-frame sequences with V and J called. Part of the clones is not carried over; for the studies checked, unresolved V genes explain less than half of this, and the remainder is unexplained. The sample yields about 140,000 clones; roughly 73% were counted once. Roughly 9% of the sample comes from the top ten. Input material: peripheral blood. Source of these receptors: a woman in her forties or fifties with active or convalescent COVID-19.

The V call is TRBV7-8, the J call TRBJ1-4, with 10 positions matching TRBD1. V lost 4 bases, J lost 7 bases, and 6 bases stayed unmatched. The germline CDR1 and CDR2 sequences are SGHVS and FQNEAQ. The CDR3 totals 15 residues. This chain's CDR3 is CASSSDRGRAEKLFF. CDR3 nucleotide sequence: TGTGCCAGCAGCTCCGACAGGGGGCGCGCTGAAAAACTGTTTTTT.

V is TRBV30 and J is TRBJ2-2; D is perhaps TRBD1 (6 bases). CDR3 length: 14 amino acids. V lost 4 bases and J lost 3, with 12 bases in between. Germline V CDR1 and CDR2: GTSNPN, SVGIG (reference sequence). CDR3 in amino acids: CAWMTRGHTGELFF. In DNA, the CDR3 is TGTGCCTGGATGACCAGGGGTCACACCGGGGAGCTGTTTTTT. The full variable domain, completed using reference TRBV30 and TRBJ2-2, is SQTIHQWPATLVQPVGSPLSLECTVEGTSNPNLYWYRQAAGRGLQLLFYSVGIGQISSEVPQNLSASRPQDRQFILSSKKLLLSDSGFYLCAWMTRGHTGELFFGEGSRLTVL.

J is TRBJ1-1 and V is TRBV12-5; the match to TRBD1 covers 7 bases. The V segment lost 6 bases and the J segment 10 bases; nucleotides outside the gene matches: 8. CDR1 is LGHNT and CDR2 is FRNRAP in the germline V gene. This CDR3 comprises 12 residues. CDR3 DNA sequence: TGTGCTAGTGGCCCCACCGCAGGGGGAGCTTTCTTT. Amino acids: CASGPTAGGAFF.

The chain has TRBV2 and TRBJ2-7; a possible D gene is TRBD2 (6 bases). In germline, CDR1 is SNHLY, CDR2 FYNNEI. The CDR3 covers 13 residues. V lost 6 bases and J 6 bases, leaving 15 bases between the germline ends. CDR3 coding DNA: TGTGCCAGCAGACGGGAGAGTTTCGCCGAGCAGTACTTC. Protein: CASRRESFAEQYF. Drawing the rest from reference TRBV2 and TRBJ2-7, the complete variable domain is EPEVTQTPSHQVTQMGQEVILRCVPISNHLYFYWYRQILGQKVEFLVSFYNNEISEKSEIFDDQFSVERPDGSNFTLKIRSTKLEDSAMYFCASRRESFAEQYFGPGTRLTVT.

This chain links TRBV6-5 with TRBJ2-1; TRBD2 matches 8 bases. From germline, CDR1 is MNHEY and CDR2 SVGAGI. CDR3 length: 16 amino acids. V gave up 4 bases and J gave up 1 base; unmatched junction bases: 6. The CDR3 sequence: CASSLELAVSYNEQFF. The CDR3, as DNA: TGTGCCAGCAGTTTGGAACTAGCGGTTTCCTACAATGAGCAGTTCTTC.

This chain connects TRBV5-1 to TRBJ2-5; TRBD1 matches at 7 bases. Looked up from germline, CDR1 is SGHRS and CDR2 is YFSETQ. V gave up 3 bases and J gave up 3 bases; unmatched junction bases: 5. This CDR3 is built from 14 residues. CDR3 bases: TGCGCCAGCAGCTCCTTCGACAGGGAAGAGACCCAGTACTTC. Protein: CASSSFDREETQYF.

This sequence joins TRBV29-1 and TRBJ1-2; 8 bases map to TRBD1. Per the germline V gene, CDR1 is SQVTM and CDR2 is ANQGSEA. CDR3 length: 13 residues. V gave up 5 bases and J gave up 1 base; unmatched junction bases: 3. The CDR3 DNA is TGCAGCGTTAAGGACAGGGTTAACTATGGCTACACCTTC. Amino acids: CSVKDRVNYGYTF.

This clone was detected a few times. The chain recombines TRBV6-6 with TRBJ2-4, with a weak D call TRBD1 (6 bases). Deletions cut 4 bases from V and 1 base from J, with 8 bases between. This CDR3 has 14 residues. CDR1 is MNHNY, CDR2 SVGAGI, per germline (reference sequence). CDR3 nucleotide sequence: TGTGCCAGCAGTTCAGGGGCCGCCAAAAACATTCAGTACTTC. It specifies CASSSGAAKNIQYF.

The rearrangement uses TRBV19 and TRBJ1-1; D is possibly TRBD1 (6 bases). Germline assignment: CDR1 LNHDA and CDR2 SQIVND (reference sequence). CDR3 length: 14 residues. Trimming removed 7 bases at V and 5 bases at J, with 17 bases between. The chain's CDR3 is CASISETGWTEAFF. The CDR3 nucleotides are TGTGCCAGTATCTCAGAGACAGGTTGGACTGAAGCTTTCTTT.

The chain combines TRBV18 with TRBJ1-2; D may be TRBD1 (6 bases). CDR1 and CDR2 (germline): KGHSH, LQKENI. CDR3 length equals 13 residues. V was clipped by 1 base and J by 4 bases, with 7 bases between them. CDR3 bases: TGTGCCAGCTCACCACGGGACACCTATGGCTACACCTTC. Protein sequence: CASSPRDTYGYTF.

The V call is TRBV7-2, the J call TRBJ2-7; 12 nucleotides line up with TRBD2. The germline V gene has CDR1 SGHTA and CDR2 FQGNSA. The CDR3 consists of 19 residues. After removal of 0 bases from V and 0 bases from J, the junction contained 9 bases not matched to a gene. The CDR3 nucleotides are TGTGCCAGCAGCTTAGCGCTAACTAGCGGGGGGCCGAGCTCCTACGAGCAGTACTTC. It codes for CASSLALTSGGPSSYEQYF. The full variable domain, completed using reference TRBV7-2 and TRBJ2-7, is GAGVSQSPSNKVTEKGKDVELRCDPISGHTALYWYRQSLGQGLEFLIYFQGNSAPDKSGLPSDRFSAERTGGSVSTLTIQRTQQEDSAVYLCASSLALTSGGPSSYEQYFGPGTRLTVT.

The rearrangement joins TRBV18 to TRBJ1-1, with D hard to call. CDR1 is KGHSH, CDR2 LQKENI, per germline. Trimming stripped 5 bases from V and 1 base from J, with 20 bases between. This CDR3 has 17 amino acids. The CDR3 nucleotides read TGTGCCAGCTCAAAGAGTCGGACTAGGGATGGGAACACTGAAGCTTTCTTT. It translates to CASSKSRTRDGNTEAFF.

V is TRBV11-3 and J is TRBJ2-7; perhaps TRBD2 as D (5 bases). V shed 3 bases and J shed 4 bases, with 19 bases lying between them. Germline V gene lookup returns CDR1 SGHNT and CDR2 YENEEA. CDR3 length: 16 amino acids. CDR3 sequence: CASSFPALGRVYEQYF. The CDR3 DNA reads TGTGCCAGCAGCTTCCCAGCATTAGGGAGAGTTTACGAGCAGTACTTC.

The V call is TRBV6-2 or TRBV6-3, the J call TRBJ1-5; D is possibly TRBD1 (5 bases). There are 16 residues in the CDR3. The V end was cut by 2 bases, the J end by 4 bases, with 15 bases between. Per germline, CDR1 MNHEY and CDR2 SVGEGT. The CDR3 loop reads CASSYEGWGGNQPQHF. The CDR3 DNA reads TGTGCCAGCAGTTACGAAGGGTGGGGGGGGAATCAGCCCCAGCATTTT.

This sequence joins TRBV18 and TRBJ1-4, with D unresolved. CDR1 and CDR2 from the germline V gene are KGHSH and LQKENI. This CDR3 is built from 17 residues. Trimming pared 3 bases from V and 3 bases from J, leaving 17 bases between. CDR3 sequence reads: CASSPRDQRAANEKLFF. CDR3 DNA: TGTGCCAGCTCACCTAGGGATCAGAGGGCGGCTAATGAAAAACTGTTTTTT.

The genes are TRBV6-6 and TRBJ1-1; TRBD1 agrees at 11 bases. The length of the CDR3 is 16 residues. Germline loops: CDR1 MNHNY, CDR2 SVGAGI (reference sequence). J lost 6 bases, V lost 6 bases, and 12 bases had no gene match. CDR3 in DNA: TGTGCCAGCAGGGGGACAGGGGGATTCCTTGGGGCTGAAGCTTTCTTT. Translating gives CASRGTGGFLGAEAFF.

The rearrangement uses TRBV7-9 and TRBJ1-6; D possibly corresponds to TRBD1 (5 bases). Germline V lookup: CDR1 SEHNR, CDR2 FQNEAQ (reference sequence). V lost 3 bases and J 6 bases, leaving 15 bases between the germline ends. This CDR3 has 16 amino acids. CDR3 sequence reads: CASSLGSGGGNSPLHF. The CDR3 bases are TGTGCCAGCAGCTTGGGGTCCGGGGGTGGTAATTCACCCCTCCACTTT.

The CDR3 here is CASRGQGDFNYGYTF. The CDR3 nucleotides are TGTGCCAGCCGTGGACAGGGTGACTTTAACTATGGCTACACCTTC. J is TRBJ1-2 and V is TRBV18, with 8 bases fitting TRBD1. The J segment lost 1 base and the V segment lost 8 bases, leaving 9 bases of the junction unmatched. CDR3 length equals 15 residues. Per germline, CDR1 KGHSH and CDR2 LQKENI.

This clone was counted once. This chain connects TRBV6-5 to TRBJ2-1; a weak D match, TRBD1 (6 bases). Germline V gene data show CDR1 as MNHEY and CDR2 as SVGAGI. V was cut by 0 bases and J by 12 bases, with 9 bases left in between. The CDR3 has 12 amino acids. The CDR3, as DNA: TGTGCCAGCAGTTACTCCACAGGGCTGCAGTTCTTC. Its translation: CASSYSTGLQFF.

This clone appeared a single time. CDR3 region: CASSGVDRGGDGYTF. CDR3 bases: TGTGCCAGCAGCGGAGTGGACAGGGGGGGAGATGGCTACACCTTC. The rearrangement links TRBV7-9 to TRBJ1-2; 10 nucleotides align to TRBD1. The V gene's germline CDR1 is SEHNR and CDR2 FQNEAQ (reference sequence). This CDR3 comprises 15 residues. V dropped 5 bases and J dropped 6; count of bases not matched to a gene: 9.

In its sample, this clone was seen a few times. The gene calls are TRBV6-5 and TRBJ1-3, with 8 nucleotides matching TRBD1. V was pared by 4 bases and J by 2 bases, with 4 bases of the junction left unmatched. Per germline, CDR1 MNHEY and CDR2 SVGAGI. The CDR3 covers 15 residues. DNA of the CDR3: TGTGCCAGCAGTTCTATACAGGGGGCTGGAAACACCATATATTTT. It yields the protein CASSSIQGAGNTIYF.

The gene calls are TRBV11-2 and TRBJ1-2; 8 bases line up with TRBD1. Germline loops: CDR1 SGHAT, CDR2 FQNNGV. The CDR3 length is 15 residues. V was pared by 5 bases and J by 3 bases, with 8 bases of the junction left unmatched. CDR3 sequence (DNA): TGTGCCAGCAGCCTAAACCAGGGGGCGGACTATGGCTACACCTTC. This encodes CASSLNQGADYGYTF. Full variable domain (rest looked up from reference TRBV11-2 and TRBJ1-2): EAGVAQSPRYKIIEKRQSVAFWCNPISGHATLYWYQQILGQGPKLLIQFQNNGVVDDSQLPKDRFSAERLKGVDSTLKIQPAKLEDSAVYLCASSLNQGADYGYTFGSGTRLTVV.

This chain joins TRBV6-4 and TRBJ1-6, with D possibly matching TRBD1 (5 bases). V lost 6 bases, J lost 7 bases, and 13 bases lay in between. Germline V gives CDR1 MRHNA, CDR2 SNTAGT. This CDR3 contains 14 residues. The CDR3 protein is CASSQGLSNSPLHF. As DNA, the CDR3 is TGTGCCAGCAGCCAGGGATTAAGCAATTCACCCCTCCACTTT.